These 13 T cell receptor beta chains share one sample of origin, sequenced in a study of cytotoxic CD8 clonotypes in ibrutinib-treated CLL. The table came from immunoSEQ multiplex PCR; TCRdb's copy has only in-frame clones and leaves some out. The sample has roughly 200,000 clones, about 72% seen once; the top ten hold roughly an eighth. The sample in question was PBMCs, obtained after 24 months of ibrutinib treatment. The receptor set was obtained from a human donor with chronic lymphocytic leukemia.

This clone has a handful of counts. This rearrangement joins TRBV19 to TRBJ2-7; D could derive from TRBD1 or TRBD2 (6 bases each). The CDR3 loop spans 17 amino acids. The V and J ends lost 4 bases and 5 bases respectively, with 24 bases between them. Germline assignment: CDR1 LNHDA and CDR2 SQIVND (reference sequence). The CDR3 coding sequence is TGTGCCAGTAGTACACCCCCAAGGGGGGCGCGAAAAAACGAGCAGTACTTC. It encodes CASSTPPRGARKNEQYF.

The gene calls are TRBV7-2 and TRBJ2-7; 7 bases match TRBD1. V dropped 1 base and J dropped 2; count of bases not matched to a gene: 2. Germline values: CDR1 SGHTA, CDR2 FQGNSA. The CDR3 loop spans 14 amino acids. CDR3: CASSLVQGAYEQYF. CDR3 nucleotide sequence: TGTGCCAGCAGCTTAGTTCAGGGGGCCTACGAGCAGTACTTC.

The rearrangement links TRBV5-1 to TRBJ1-4; D might be TRBD1 (6 bases). The germline V and J ends were trimmed by 1 base and 4 bases, with 11 bases remaining between them. The CDR3 runs 15 residues. Germline V gene lookup returns CDR1 SGHRS and CDR2 YFSETQ. CDR3 amino acids: CASSLFGGDNEKLFF. The CDR3 DNA follows: TGCGCCAGCAGCTTGTTCGGGGGCGATAATGAAAAACTGTTTTTT.

The J gene is TRBJ1-4, the V gene TRBV28, with D perhaps matching TRBD1 (5 bases). Trimming took 3 bases from V and 3 from J, leaving 17 bases between them. CDR3 length equals 17 residues. Looked up from germline, CDR1 is MDHEN and CDR2 is SYDVKM. The CDR3 DNA reads as TGTGCCAGCAGTTTGTACTATACAGGTAGCCCTAATGAAAAACTGTTTTTT. It codes for CASSLYYTGSPNEKLFF. Complete variable domain (other parts from reference TRBV28 and TRBJ1-4): DVKVTQSSRYLVKRTGEKVFLECVQDMDHENMFWYRQDPGLGLRLIYFSYDVKMKEKGDIPEGYSVSREKKERFSLILESASTNQTSMYLCASSLYYTGSPNEKLFFGSGTQLSVL.

This clone was counted a few times. The rearrangement links TRBV27 to TRBJ2-1; D is ambiguous. Germline CDR1 reads MNHEY; CDR2 reads SMNVEV (reference sequence). Trimming removed 2 bases at V and 8 bases at J, with 16 bases between. CDR3 length: 15 amino acids. In nucleotides, the CDR3 is TGTGCCAGCAGTTTACGGCCAGTTACGGTCGATGAGCAGTTCTTC. As protein: CASSLRPVTVDEQFF.

CDR3 sequence reads: CASSSGIQGYYGYTF. The CDR3 DNA reads TGTGCCAGCAGTTCCGGTATACAGGGGTACTATGGCTACACCTTC. The V gene is TRBV6-1, the J gene TRBJ1-2; 7 nucleotides align to TRBD1. The germline gives CDR1 MNHNS, CDR2 SASEGT. Trimming cost V 5 bases and J 3 bases; bases outside gene matches: 9. The CDR3 is 15 amino acids.

This clone was seen only once. V gene TRBV5-6 combines with J gene TRBJ1-5, with TRBD1 matching over 9 bases. The V and J ends lost 4 bases and 5 bases, in that order; junction bases with no gene match: 7. The CDR3 runs 15 residues. CDR1 is SGHDT, CDR2 YYEEEE, per germline. In DNA, the CDR3 is TGTGCCAGCAGCGCCGGGACAGGGATGCATCAGCCCCAGCATTTT. Amino acids: CASSAGTGMHQPQHF.

The genes are TRBV11-2 and TRBJ2-7; D is undetermined. This CDR3 contains 14 residues. Germline assignment: CDR1 SGHAT and CDR2 FQNNGV. Trimming shortened V by 1 base and J by 3 bases, and 10 bases separated the two germline ends. The CDR3 protein is CASSLVAINYEQYF. The DNA for the CDR3 is TGTGCCAGCAGCTTAGTCGCTATAAACTACGAGCAGTACTTC. Together with reference TRBV11-2 and TRBJ2-7, the CDR3 gives the full variable domain: EAGVAQSPRYKIIEKRQSVAFWCNPISGHATLYWYQQILGQGPKLLIQFQNNGVVDDSQLPKDRFSAERLKGVDSTLKIQPAKLEDSAVYLCASSLVAINYEQYFGPGTRLTVT.

The chain links TRBV5-1 to TRBJ2-1; TRBD2 aligns across 10 bases. CDR3 length: 16 residues. Germline V gene data show CDR1 as SGHRS and CDR2 as YFSETQ. Losses at the gene ends were 0 bases for V and 4 bases for J; bases not matched to a gene: 4. This CDR3 is CASSLVAGGSYNEQFF. CDR3 in DNA: TGCGCCAGCAGCTTGGTAGCGGGAGGTTCGTACAATGAGCAGTTCTTC.

The chain has TRBV5-1 and TRBJ2-2; 8 bases fit TRBD1. The CDR3 is 15 residues long. V was pared by 4 bases and J by 4 bases, with 6 bases of the junction left unmatched. Germline loops: CDR1 SGHRS, CDR2 YFSETQ. Here the CDR3 DNA reads TGCGCCAGCAGCCCCGGACAGGGCGGCACCGGGGAGCTGTTTTTT. Its protein product is CASSPGQGGTGELFF.

This clone was observed a few times. The V gene is TRBV7-2, the J gene TRBJ2-5; the D is unclear. Germline-derived CDR1 and CDR2 are SGHTA and FQGNSA. The CDR3 consists of 15 residues. V was cut by 1 base and J by 5 bases, with 14 bases left in between. CDR3 protein: CASSLVGWSRETQYF. The CDR3 DNA reads TGTGCCAGCAGCTTAGTGGGCTGGAGCCGGGAGACCCAGTACTTC.

The chain joins TRBV10-3 to TRBJ2-3; D is unclear. Trimming took 0 bases from V and 6 from J, leaving 4 bases between them. This CDR3 spans 12 amino acids. Germline V gives CDR1 ENHRY, CDR2 SYGVKD. The CDR3 reads CAISESSDTQYF. In nucleotides, the CDR3 is TGTGCCATCAGTGAGTCGTCGGATACGCAGTATTTT.

This clone was picked up one time. The V call is TRBV4-2, the J call TRBJ2-1, with 10 bases that match TRBD2. The CDR3 length is 18 residues. CDR1 LGHNA and CDR2 YNFKEQ come from the germline V gene. With V trimmed by 4 bases and J by 4 bases, 13 bases remained unmatched. The CDR3 DNA reads TGTGCCAGCAGCCTACCACCCCGGACTAGCGGAGTATACAATGAGCAGTTCTTC. Translation gives CASSLPPRTSGVYNEQFF.